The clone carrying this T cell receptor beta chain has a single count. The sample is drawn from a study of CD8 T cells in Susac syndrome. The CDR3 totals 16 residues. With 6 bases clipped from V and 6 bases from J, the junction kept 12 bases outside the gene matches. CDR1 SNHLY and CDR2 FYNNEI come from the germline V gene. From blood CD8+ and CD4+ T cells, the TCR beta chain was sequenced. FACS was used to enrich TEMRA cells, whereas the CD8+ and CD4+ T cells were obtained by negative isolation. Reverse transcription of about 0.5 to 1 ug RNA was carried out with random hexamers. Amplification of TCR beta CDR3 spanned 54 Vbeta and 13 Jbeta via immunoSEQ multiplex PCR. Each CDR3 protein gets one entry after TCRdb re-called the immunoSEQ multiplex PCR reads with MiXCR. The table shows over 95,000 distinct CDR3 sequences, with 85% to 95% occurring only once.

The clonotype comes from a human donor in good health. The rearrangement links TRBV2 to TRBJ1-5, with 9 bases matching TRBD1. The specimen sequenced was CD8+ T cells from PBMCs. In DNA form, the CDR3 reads TGTGCCAGCAGATTTCCGGGACAGGGAGTTGGTCAGCCCCAGCATTTT. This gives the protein CASRFPGQGVGQPQHF.